Following are 10 T cell receptor beta chains from one sample sequenced in a study of beta chain features in type 1 diabetes. The investigators reverse transcribed all of the isolated RNA, so they sequenced expressed TCRB transcripts. Here immunoSEQ multiplex PCR was the method, and the copy in TCRdb shows in-frame clones only, minus some. The table records about 340,000 clones, 8% of them present only once. The sequenced sample was central memory CD4+ T cells from blood. These receptors originate from a woman aged 18-29 years in good health.

The gene calls are TRBV4-3 and TRBJ2-1, with TRBD2 matching over 8 bases. The J segment lost 4 bases and the V segment lost 0 bases, leaving 8 bases of the junction unmatched. Germline-derived CDR1 and CDR2 are LGHNA and YSLEER. This CDR3 is 17 amino acids long. CDR3 sequence reads: CASSQEGVPGGYNEQFF. The CDR3 bases are TGCGCCAGCAGCCAAGAAGGTGTCCCGGGAGGGTACAATGAGCAGTTCTTC.

This clone appeared many times. The gene calls are TRBV5-1 and TRBJ2-5; 8 nucleotides line up with TRBD1. From germline, CDR1 is SGHRS and CDR2 YFSETQ. This CDR3 region has 15 residues. V trimming: 2 bases; J trimming: 4 bases; junction bases outside the gene matches: 7. For the CDR3, the DNA is TGCGCCAGCAGCTTCTTAGGACAGGGAGGAGAGACCCAGTACTTC. This translates into CASSFLGQGGETQYF.

There are a few counts of this clone. The rearrangement links TRBV15 to TRBJ2-5; D is possibly TRBD2 (5 bases). V was shortened by 8 bases and J by 5 bases, with 12 bases between the two germline ends. Germline lookup yields CDR1 LNHNV and CDR2 YYDKDF (reference sequence). The CDR3 totals 12 residues. CDR3 amino acids: CATGEFKETQYF. The CDR3, as DNA: TGTGCCACCGGGGAGTTTAAGGAGACCCAGTACTTC. Based on the CDR3 plus reference TRBV15 and TRBJ2-5, the full variable domain is DAMVIQNPRYQVTQFGKPVTLSCSQTLNHNVMYWYQQKSSQAPKLLFHYYDKDFNNEADTPDNFQSRRPNTSFCFLDIRSPGLGDTAMYLCATGEFKETQYFGPGTRLLVL.

In its sample, this clone was seen a few times. The V and J genes are TRBV9 and TRBJ2-5; D is perhaps TRBD2 (6 bases). V lost 0 bases, J lost 1 base, and 13 bases lay in between. CDR3 size: 16 residues. Germline CDR1 SGDLS, CDR2 YYNGEE. CDR3 coding DNA: TGTGCCAGCAGCGTAGGCACTAGCCGGGGCCAAGAGACCCAGTACTTC. Translation gives CASSVGTSRGQETQYF.

This chain links TRBV13 with TRBJ2-6; TRBD1 or TRBD2 may be the D gene (7 bases each). The CDR3 is 19 residues long. Between the trimmed V and J ends, which lost 5 bases and 0 bases, there was a span of 20 bases. Germline CDR1 is PRHDT and CDR2 is FYEKMQ (reference sequence). CDR3 protein: CASSANTRGGSSGANVLTF. CDR3 nucleotides: TGTGCCAGCAGCGCCAACACCAGGGGGGGTTCCTCTGGGGCCAACGTCCTGACTTTC. Full variable domain (rest looked up from reference TRBV13 and TRBJ2-6): AAGVIQSPRHLIKEKRETATLKCYPIPRHDTVYWYQQGPGQDPQFLISFYEKMQSDKGSIPDRFSAQQFSDYHSELNMSSLELGDSALYFCASSANTRGGSSGANVLTFGAGSRLTVL.

The V gene is TRBV4-3, the J gene TRBJ2-7; no firm D call. Trimming stripped 1 base from V and 5 bases from J, with 15 bases between. The CDR3 runs to 15 residues. Germline V gene data show CDR1 as LGHNA and CDR2 as YSLEER. CDR3 nucleotide sequence: TGCGCCAGCAGCCAAGGGTCGGCAGGCAAAGACGAGCAGTACTTC. It specifies CASSQGSAGKDEQYF.

With respect to this clone: The same CDR3 can be traced to other DNA sequences in this sample. The genes are TRBV4-1 and TRBJ2-7; perhaps TRBD1 as D (6 bases). CDR3 length equals 13 residues. The germline V gene has CDR1 MGHRA and CDR2 YSYEKL. Deletions cut 2 bases from V and 4 bases from J, with 9 bases between. CDR3 protein: CASSQQQGYEQYF. CDR3 coding DNA: TGCGCCAGCAGCCAACAACAGGGATACGAGCAGTACTTC.

The chain recombines TRBV27 with TRBJ2-7; D perhaps matches TRBD2 (6 bases). From germline, CDR1 is MNHEY and CDR2 SMNVEV (reference sequence). The CDR3 length is 11 residues. V lost 3 bases and J 9 bases, leaving 9 bases between the germline ends. The CDR3 is CASSFSSVQYF. CDR3 DNA: TGTGCCAGCAGTTTTTCTAGCGTGCAGTACTTC.

J is TRBJ2-1 and V is TRBV5-1; 8 bases align to TRBD1. V was pared by 4 bases and J by 4 bases, with 4 bases of the junction left unmatched. This CDR3 has 14 residues. Germline values: CDR1 SGHRS, CDR2 YFSETQ. The chain's CDR3 is CASSTRQGYNEQFF. CDR3 sequence (DNA): TGCGCCAGCAGCACGAGACAGGGGTACAATGAGCAGTTCTTC.

This clone was seen many times. The chain's CDR3 is CASSLDIARGTGELFF. The CDR3 nucleotides read TGTGCCAGCAGCTTGGATATAGCGCGAGGCACCGGGGAGCTGTTTTTT. The V call is TRBV7-2, the J call TRBJ2-2; D is possibly TRBD2 (5 bases). The CDR3 contains 16 residues. Germline assignment: CDR1 SGHTA and CDR2 FQGNSA. The V end was cut by 3 bases, the J end by 4 bases, with 15 bases between.